This TCR beta chain was observed in a study of T cells in Graves' hyperthyroidism and ophthalmopathy. The source material, RNA transcripts, was used to amplify TCR beta CDR3 regions. TCR CDR3 regions were first amplified by RT-PCR with HTBI primers. One entry per CDR3 protein, called by TCRdb with MiXCR from the multiplex PCR reads. The data contain 490,000 or so distinct CDR3 sequences, about 45% of them singletons. This clonotype was counted at least ten times. This CDR3 region has 16 residues. Germline V gives CDR1 SGHRS, CDR2 YFSETQ. Trimming pared 4 bases from V and 0 bases from J, leaving 17 bases between.

Sequencing input: peripheral blood or thyroid tissue (not recorded which). The chain employs TRBV5-1 and TRBJ2-7; a possible D gene is TRBD2 (5 bases). This TCR came from an adult woman with Graves' disease, either hyperthyroidism or ophthalmopathy (not recorded which). CDR3 bases: TGCGCCAGCAGCCAAGTGGTGGGAGCCAGCTCCTACGAGCAGTACTTC. It codes for CASSQVVGASSYEQYF. Full variable domain (remainder filled in from reference TRBV5-1 and TRBJ2-7): KAGVTQTPRYLIKTRGQQVTLSCSPISGHRSVSWYQQTPGQGLQFLFEYFSETQRNKGNFPGRFSGRQFSNSRSEMNVSTLELGDSALYLCASSQVVGASSYEQYFGPGTRLTVT.